This T cell receptor beta chain was captured in a study of cytomegalovirus exposure and HLA in healthy donors. This PCR relied on a set of 60 Vbeta primers and 13 Jbeta primers. TCRdb's copy holds only in-frame clones and misses some; the assay was immunoSEQ multiplex PCR. The top ten clones hold around a quarter of a sample with fewer than 80,000 clones, more than 70% of them seen once. On this clone: No antigen is known for it.

There are 14 residues in the CDR3. Germline V gives CDR1 MNHEY, CDR2 SVGAGI. V was cut by 0 bases and J by 4 bases, with 7 bases left in between. General study points: Despite most TCR sequences being rare, some public TCRs occurred in many donors. 87-base-pair reads could not separate some V segments, including TRBV6-2 and TRBV6-3.

The sample was PBMCs. The clonotype was recovered from a man aged 45-65 years in good health and CMV-seropositive. This chain links TRBV6-5 with TRBJ2-1, with unresolved D. Written as DNA, the CDR3 is TGTGCCAGCAGTTACTCGAACAGATACAATGAGCAGTTCTTC. Translated, it gives CASSYSNRYNEQFF.